These 14 T cell receptor beta chains came from one sample sequenced in a study of cytomegalovirus exposure and HLA in healthy donors. In the PCR, 60 Vbeta and 13 Jbeta primers were used. The method was immunoSEQ multiplex PCR; TCRdb's version includes in-frame clones alone and lacks a portion of them. The sample contains 120,000 or so clones, 75% to 90% of which appear only once. The specimen was PBMCs. Source of these receptors: a female donor in good health and CMV-seropositive.

The V call is TRBV5-1, the J call TRBJ2-5, with TRBD1 matching 7 bases. CDR1 is SGHRS and CDR2 is YFSETQ in the germline V gene. Germline trimming cut 4 bases from V and 2 bases from J; bases unmatched to any gene: 5. The CDR3 contains 14 residues. For the CDR3, the DNA is TGCGCCAGCAGCGAAGGGACAGCTCAAGAGACCCAGTACTTC. Its protein product is CASSEGTAQETQYF. Full variable domain (rest looked up from reference TRBV5-1 and TRBJ2-5): KAGVTQTPRYLIKTRGQQVTLSCSPISGHRSVSWYQQTPGQGLQFLFEYFSETQRNKGNFPGRFSGRQFSNSRSEMNVSTLELGDSALYLCASSEGTAQETQYFGPGTRLLVL.

Here the CDR3 DNA reads TGTGCCAGCAGTTTGCAAAGGCATCCGGACTCTACCTACGAGCAGTACTTC. Translating it yields CASSLQRHPDSTYEQYF. The rearrangement uses TRBV27 and TRBJ2-7; perhaps TRBD2 as D (5 bases). CDR1 and CDR2 (germline): MNHEY, SMNVEV (reference sequence). The CDR3 has 17 amino acids. V lost 3 bases to trimming and J lost 2 bases, with 20 bases between them.

This rearrangement joins TRBV11-2 to TRBJ2-3; no definite D call. The V gene's germline CDR1 is SGHAT and CDR2 FQNNGV. With 0 bases removed from V and 4 bases from J, the gap between germline ends came to 8 bases. The CDR3 contains 14 residues. In nucleotides, the CDR3 is TGTGCCAGCAGCTTAGATCGGGTCGCAGATACGCAGTATTTT. This sequence encodes CASSLDRVADTQYF.

This clone was seen more than once but under ten times. The chain uses TRBV5-1 and TRBJ1-1; no reliable D call. Germline loops: CDR1 SGHRS, CDR2 YFSETQ. Trimming pared 1 base from V and 1 base from J, leaving 11 bases between. The CDR3 length is 15 residues. The CDR3 sequence: CASSLLLEGNTEAFF. CDR3 nucleotide sequence: TGCGCCAGCAGCTTGTTGCTGGAGGGGAACACTGAAGCTTTCTTT.

CDR3 bases: TGTGCCAGCAGTTACTCGACTAACTCTTACTACGAGCAGTACTTC. It encodes CASSYSTNSYYEQYF. The chain is built from TRBV6-5 and TRBJ2-7, with a weak D call TRBD2 (5 bases). Germline lookup yields CDR1 MNHEY and CDR2 SVGAGI. This CDR3 is built from 15 residues. Trimming shortened V by 0 bases and J by 3 bases, and 12 bases separated the two germline ends.

V and J are TRBV7-8 and TRBJ2-7, with D perhaps TRBD2 (6 bases). Per germline, CDR1 SGHVS and CDR2 FQNEAQ. The ends were cut back, 2 bases at V and 0 bases at J, with 8 bases in the middle. The length of the CDR3 is 14 residues. The CDR3 loop is CASSLRDFSYEQYF. The CDR3 DNA sequence: TGTGCCAGCAGCTTAAGGGACTTCTCCTACGAGCAGTACTTC. Supplemented by reference TRBV7-8 and TRBJ2-7, the full variable domain reads GAGVSQSPRYKVAKRGQDVALRCDPISGHVSLFWYQQALGQGPEFLTYFQNEAQLDKSGLPSDRFFAERPEGSVSTLKIQRTQQEDSAVYLCASSLRDFSYEQYFGPGTRLTVT.

The V and J genes are TRBV5-1 and TRBJ2-3; 7 bases are a match to TRBD1. Germline loops: CDR1 SGHRS, CDR2 YFSETQ. J lost 8 bases, V lost 2 bases, and 8 bases had no gene match. The CDR3 loop spans 14 amino acids. The chain's CDR3 is CASSFGTAAGTQYF. In nucleotides, the CDR3 is TGCGCCAGCAGCTTTGGGACAGCCGCAGGTACGCAGTATTTT.

The chain has TRBV6-1 and TRBJ2-3; TRBD2 agrees at 7 bases. Looked up from germline, CDR1 is MNHNS and CDR2 is SASEGT. The CDR3 totals 15 residues. With V trimmed by 8 bases and J by 1 base, 9 bases remained unmatched. For the CDR3, the DNA is TGTGCCAGCTGGTCCGGGCTAGCGGGCACAGATACGCAGTATTTT. The encoded protein is CASWSGLAGTDTQYF.

The gene calls are TRBV7-9 and TRBJ1-4; D not certain. CDR1 SEHNR and CDR2 FQNEAQ come from the germline V gene (reference sequence). This CDR3 has 15 residues. Trimming removed 5 bases at V and 3 bases at J, with 13 bases between. The CDR3 reads CASSAPVQPNEKLFF. For the CDR3, the DNA is TGTGCCAGCAGCGCCCCGGTACAGCCTAATGAAAAACTGTTTTTT.

The sample holds a few counts of this clone. The chain joins TRBV6-5 to TRBJ1-4; maybe TRBD1 (6 bases). The CDR3 runs 14 residues. In germline, CDR1 is MNHEY, CDR2 SVGAGI. V lost 1 base, J lost 12 bases, and 15 bases lay in between. The CDR3 protein is CASSYLVGPGELFF. CDR3 nucleotides: TGTGCCAGCAGTTACTTGGTGGGTCCAGGGGAACTGTTTTTT.

The chain carries TRBV29-1 and TRBJ2-7, with 8 bases fitting TRBD1. After removal of 7 bases from V and 0 bases from J, the junction contained 8 bases not matched to a gene. The germline V gene encodes CDR1 SQVTM and CDR2 ANQGSEA. The CDR3 has 14 amino acids. The CDR3 is CSALGGTGSYEQYF. For the CDR3, the DNA is TGCAGCGCCCTGGGTGGGACAGGCTCCTACGAGCAGTACTTC.

This sequence joins TRBV7-3 and TRBJ1-5; 8 bases align to TRBD1. CDR1 and CDR2 from the germline V gene are SGHTA and FQGTGA. The CDR3 runs 14 residues. With V trimmed by 3 bases and J by 2 bases, 0 bases remained unmatched. CDR3 residues: CASSLTGGNQPQHF. The CDR3 DNA reads as TGTGCCAGCAGCTTGACAGGGGGCAATCAGCCCCAGCATTTT.

This clone was observed a single time. The rearrangement links TRBV5-4 to TRBJ2-3; D is perhaps TRBD2 (7 bases). Trimming took off 4 bases at V and 4 bases at J, with 16 bases between the two ends. This CDR3 contains 15 residues. CDR1 is SGHNT and CDR2 is YYREEE in the germline V gene (reference sequence). This CDR3 is CASSGVGGAPDTQYF. The CDR3 DNA sequence: TGTGCCAGCAGCGGGGTGGGGGGGGCCCCAGATACGCAGTATTTT. The complete variable domain, with remaining parts taken from reference TRBV5-4 and TRBJ2-3, reads ETGVTQSPTHLIKTRGQQVTLRCSSQSGHNTVSWYQQALGQGPQFIFQYYREEENGRGNFPPRFSGLQFPNYSSELNVNALELDDSALYLCASSGVGGAPDTQYFGPGTRLTVL.

This clone was seen a single time. The chain combines TRBV5-4 with TRBJ2-7; 9 nucleotides agree with TRBD2. Germline-derived CDR1 and CDR2 are SGHNT and YYREEE (reference sequence). The CDR3 has 15 residues. The J segment lost 1 base and the V segment lost 4 bases, leaving 6 bases of the junction unmatched. The CDR3 bases are TGTGCCAGCAGCCGAAGCGGGGGGACTTCCTACGAGCAGTACTTC. Translation gives CASSRSGGTSYEQYF.